Shown below are 10 T cell receptor beta chains from a single sample sequenced in a study of blood T cells in healthy people across ages. With a J-beta primer mix and a sample-barcoded 5' primer, a second PCR ran about 7 to 11 cycles. TCRdb re-called the 5' RACE reads with MiXCR, one entry per CDR3 protein. The sample shows fewer than 700,000 distinct CDR3 sequences, around half of them seen only once. The sample consisted of blood. These receptor sequences come from a man older than 75 in good health.

About this clonotype: A much larger clone differs by one base, so this may be a read error. This chain connects TRBV6-5 to TRBJ2-3; possibly TRBD2 for D (6 bases). The CDR3 runs 13 residues. The V gene's germline CDR1 is MNHEY and CDR2 SVGAGI. The CDR3 loop reads CAGSSGSTDTQYF. The CDR3 DNA is TGTGCCGGCAGCAGCGGGAGCACAGATACGCAGTATTTT.

The chain joins TRBV9 to TRBJ2-4; D is unresolved. With 0 bases removed from V and 4 bases from J, the gap between germline ends came to 11 bases. There are 15 residues in the CDR3. CDR1 SGDLS and CDR2 YYNGEE come from the germline V gene. CDR3 in DNA: TGTGCCAGCAGCGTAGGGCTCCTAGAAAAAAACATTCAGTACTTC. Residues: CASSVGLLEKNIQYF.

In this sample, this clonotype turned up once. J is TRBJ2-7 and V is TRBV2; D perhaps matches TRBD2 (5 bases). Trimming removed 2 bases from V and 2 bases from J, with 7 bases in between. The CDR3 sequence is 13 residues long. CDR1 SNHLY and CDR2 FYNNEI come from the germline V gene. The CDR3 bases are TGTGCCAGCAGTGAAATGGGAGCCTACGAGCAGTACTTC. Protein product: CASSEMGAYEQYF.

This chain uses TRBV5-5 with TRBJ1-5; no clear D gene. Deletions cut 0 bases from V and 3 bases from J, with 10 bases between. There are 15 residues in the CDR3. The germline gives CDR1 SGHKS, CDR2 YYEKEE (reference sequence). DNA for the CDR3: TGTGCCAGCAGCTTGGGTGCTGGTGACAATCAGCCCCAGCATTTT. It translates to CASSLGAGDNQPQHF.

Only a few counts were recorded for this clonotype. The chain couples TRBV5-1 to TRBJ2-1, with 10 bases identical to TRBD2. Per germline, CDR1 SGHRS and CDR2 YFSETQ. V dropped 0 bases and J dropped 10; count of bases not matched to a gene: 7. This CDR3 is built from 15 residues. The CDR3 nucleotides are TGCGCCAGCAGCTTGGCGTTAGCGGGGGGACAAGAGCAGTTCTTC. This sequence encodes CASSLALAGGQEQFF.

This clonotype was observed many times. A much larger clone lies a single base off, so this may be a read error. CDR3 sequence: CASRTGRQTDTQYF. The CDR3 DNA follows: TGTGCCAGCAGGACTGGCAGGCAAACAGATACGCAGTATTTT. This chain connects TRBV6-5 to TRBJ2-3; D call uncertain. Trimming stripped 6 bases from V and 3 bases from J, with 13 bases between. CDR1 and CDR2 (germline): MNHEY, SVGAGI. The CDR3 is 14 residues long.

The V gene is TRBV25-1, the J gene TRBJ2-1; possible D gene TRBD1, 5 bases. The V gene lost 2 bases and the J gene lost 3 bases, with 14 bases spanning the gap. The CDR3 extends over 16 amino acids. Germline V gene lookup returns CDR1 MGHDK and CDR2 SYGVNS. CDR3 in DNA: TGTGCCAGCAGTGAAATAGGTATAGGGGACTACAATGAGCAGTTCTTC. It encodes CASSEIGIGDYNEQFF.

The chain carries TRBV7-9 and TRBJ2-7; D call uncertain. The J call is doubtful: the DNA matches TRBJ2-5 better. From germline, CDR1 is SEHNR and CDR2 FQNEAQ (reference sequence). This CDR3 contains 13 residues. The CDR3 sequence: CASSVWSAETQYF. DNA of the CDR3: TGTGCCAGCAGCGTGTGGTCAGCTGAGACCCAGTACTTC.

V usage is TRBV11-2 and J usage is TRBJ2-5; D is undetermined. V lost 4 bases to trimming and J lost 2 bases, with 11 bases between them. The CDR3 is 14 amino acids. Per the germline V gene, CDR1 is SGHAT and CDR2 is FQNNGV. CDR3 protein: CASSSYRVQETQYF. The CDR3 nucleotides are TGTGCCAGCAGCTCTTACCGGGTGCAAGAGACCCAGTACTTC.

The chain couples TRBV7-9 to TRBJ1-1, with 7 bases fitting TRBD1. Looked up from germline, CDR1 is SEHNR and CDR2 is FQNEAQ (reference sequence). This CDR3 comprises 16 residues. With 4 bases clipped from V and 6 bases from J, the junction kept 14 bases outside the gene matches. Written as DNA, the CDR3 is TGTGCCAGCAGCTCCCGACAGGGAGGAATAGGCGCTGAAGCTTTCTTT. Translating gives CASSSRQGGIGAEAFF.